The entry below gives a single TCR beta chain sequence along with its context. This record comes from a study of blood T cell repertoires in COVID-19. Study summary: COVID-19 samples, acute and convalescent, were from the United States, Italy and Spain. Sources were T cells, B-cell-depleted T cells, or PBMCs; the material itself was cDNA or gDNA.

Per the original data handling: Quantification of nucleated cells was approximated via reference gene primer amplification. Libraries were prepared by immunoSEQ multiplex PCR; TCRdb keeps only in-frame clonotypes and omits some of them. D and trimming were read from the DNA, whereas the V and J calls and clone size are those reported in that table. This repertoire shows over 450,000 clones, 70% to 90% found once; its top ten account for roughly 8%. Per the germline V gene, CDR1 is SGHTA and CDR2 is FQGTGA. This CDR3 contains 13 residues. Trimming cost V 8 bases and J 3 bases, with 10 bases left between them. The Seattle patients, enrolled during active infection, were followed longitudinally.

The source of this sequence is a woman aged 45 to 65 with COVID-19, enrolled during active disease. Material for sequencing was peripheral blood. This rearrangement joins TRBV7-3 to TRBJ1-4, with D uncertain. The CDR3 loop is CASRALSNEKLFF. The CDR3 DNA is TGTGCCAGCCGAGCGCTTTCTAATGAAAAACTGTTTTTT. The whole variable domain, remainder taken from reference TRBV7-3 and TRBJ1-4, is GAGVSQTPSNKVTEKGKYVELRCDPISGHTALYWYRQSLGQGPEFLIYFQGTGAADDSGLPNDRFFAVRPEGSVSTLKIQRTERGDSAVYLCASRALSNEKLFFGSGTQLSVL.